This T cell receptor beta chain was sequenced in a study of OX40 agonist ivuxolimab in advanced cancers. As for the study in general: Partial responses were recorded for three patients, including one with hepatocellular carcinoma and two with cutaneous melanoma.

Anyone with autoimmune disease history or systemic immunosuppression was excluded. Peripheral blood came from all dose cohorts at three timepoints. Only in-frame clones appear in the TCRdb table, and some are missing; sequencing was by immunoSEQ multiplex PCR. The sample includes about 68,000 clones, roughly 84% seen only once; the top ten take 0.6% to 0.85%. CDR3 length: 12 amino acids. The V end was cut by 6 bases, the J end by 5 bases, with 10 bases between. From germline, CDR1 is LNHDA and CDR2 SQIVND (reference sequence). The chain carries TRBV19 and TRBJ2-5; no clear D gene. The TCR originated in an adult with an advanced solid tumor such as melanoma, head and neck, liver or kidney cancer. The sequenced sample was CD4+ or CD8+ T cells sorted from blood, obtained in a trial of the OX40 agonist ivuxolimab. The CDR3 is CASSPGYETQYF. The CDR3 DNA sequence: TGTGCCAGTAGCCCCGGTTACGAGACCCAGTACTTC.